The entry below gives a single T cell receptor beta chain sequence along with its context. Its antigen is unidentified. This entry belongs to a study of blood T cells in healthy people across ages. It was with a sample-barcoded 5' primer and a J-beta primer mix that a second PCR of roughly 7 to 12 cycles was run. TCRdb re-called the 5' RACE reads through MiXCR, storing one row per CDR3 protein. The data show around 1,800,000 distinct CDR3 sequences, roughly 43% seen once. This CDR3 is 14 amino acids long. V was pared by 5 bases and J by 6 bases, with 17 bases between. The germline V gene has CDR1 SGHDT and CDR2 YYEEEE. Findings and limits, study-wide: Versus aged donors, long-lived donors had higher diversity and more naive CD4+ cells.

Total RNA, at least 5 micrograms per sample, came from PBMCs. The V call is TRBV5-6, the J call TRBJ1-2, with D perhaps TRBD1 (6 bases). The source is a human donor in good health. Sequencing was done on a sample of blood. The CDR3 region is CASRNSRGWDGYTF. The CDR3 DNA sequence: TGTGCCAGCAGAAACAGCAGGGGTTGGGATGGCTACACCTTC.